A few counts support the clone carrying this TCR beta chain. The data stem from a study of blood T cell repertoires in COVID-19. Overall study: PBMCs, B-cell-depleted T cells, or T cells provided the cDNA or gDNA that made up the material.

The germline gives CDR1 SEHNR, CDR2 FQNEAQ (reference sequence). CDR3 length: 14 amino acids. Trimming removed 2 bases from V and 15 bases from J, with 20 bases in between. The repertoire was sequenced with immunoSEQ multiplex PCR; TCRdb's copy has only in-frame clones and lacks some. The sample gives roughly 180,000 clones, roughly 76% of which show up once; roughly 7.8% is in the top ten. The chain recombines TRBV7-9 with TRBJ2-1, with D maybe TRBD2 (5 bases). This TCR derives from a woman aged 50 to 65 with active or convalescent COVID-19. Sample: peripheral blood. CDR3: CASSLPPGEPDGFF. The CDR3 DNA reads TGTGCCAGCAGCTTACCCCCCGGGGAGCCGGATGGGTTCTTC.